Sequencing of this T cell receptor beta chain was carried out in a study of long-term antiretroviral therapy in people with HIV. Whole-study results and caveats: Controls showed broader CDR3 length ranges than did the HIV repertoires. Investigators report no available data on ART adherence, viral resistance or therapy changes.

About this clone itself: Its antigen is not known.

Trimming took off 2 bases at V and 1 base at J, with 2 bases between the two ends. Germline V lookup: CDR1 MGHDK, CDR2 SYGVNS. The CDR3 sequence is 12 residues long. Runs used v3.0 of the immunoSEQ assay and were done at survey level. Here immunoSEQ multiplex PCR was the method, and the copy in TCRdb shows in-frame clones only, minus some. The sample has 29,000 or so clones, about 93% seen once. The sequence came from a woman aged 40 to 50 with HIV. The specimen comprised unsorted PBMCs, sampled roughly 6.5 years after starting antiretroviral therapy. The chain links TRBV25-1 to TRBJ1-1; D ambiguous. The DNA of the CDR3 is TGTGCCAGCAGTGAACAGAACACTGAAGCTTTCTTT. Translated, it gives CASSEQNTEAFF.